These 7 T cell receptor beta chains were all obtained from the same sample, sequenced in a study of TET2 disruption in CD19-targeted CAR T cells. As to treatment: autologous CTL019 cells: CD19 CAR with 4-1BB and CD3 zeta domains. These receptors are not linked to any known antigen. Method: immunoSEQ multiplex PCR; TCRdb's copy keeps in-frame clones and lacks some. The table lists approximately 27,000 clones. The sequences come from CD8- CAR+ T cells sorted from cultured blood T cells, collected for CD19 CAR T cell therapy. Subset noted: CD8-negative CAR-positive T cells from the infusion product. These TCRs come from a man between 65 and 80 years old with chronic lymphocytic leukemia.

Concerning this clone: The read gets to within 3 residues of the CDR3 end, and the germline J gene fills in the rest. J is TRBJ2-5 and V is TRBV18; 10 bases map to TRBD2. Germline-derived CDR1 and CDR2 are KGHSH and LQKENI. The CDR3 sequence is 15 residues long. The V segment lost 4 bases and the J segment 5 bases; nucleotides outside the gene matches: 7. The CDR3 region is CASSRLGLATETQYF. CDR3 DNA, as far as it was read: TGTGCCAGCTCACGATTGGGACTAGCGACGGAGACC.

Notes on this clone: Coverage ceases 3 residues before the CDR3 finishes, and the germline J gene fills in the end. The chain links TRBV20-1 to TRBJ2-1, with no clear D. Germline loops: CDR1 DFQATT, CDR2 SNEGSKA (reference sequence). V dropped 3 bases and J dropped 8 bases, with 14 bases sitting between them. The CDR3 is 13 amino acids. CDR3 sequence reads: CSASRLAVDEQFF. CDR3 DNA, as far as it was read: TGCAGTGCTAGCCGTCTGGCGGTGGATGAG.

As concerns this clone: The read finishes 3 residues shy of the CDR3 end, and the germline J gene is used to complete it. Other DNA variants within this sample encode the same CDR3. The gene calls are TRBV7-3 and TRBJ2-3; 14 bases map to TRBD2. This CDR3 comprises 17 residues. J gave up 5 bases and V 0 bases, and 4 bases lay outside the gene matches. CDR1 SGHTA and CDR2 FQGTGA come from the germline V gene. The CDR3 is CASSLTGLAGVGDTQYF. The sequenced CDR3 bases are TGTGCCAGCAGCTTAACGGGACTAGCGGGGGTAGGAGATACG.

To note about this clone: With the read ending 3 residues before the CDR3 end, the germline J gene is used to fill in that end. V gene TRBV19 combines with J gene TRBJ2-4, with 9 bases matching TRBD1. The germline V gene encodes CDR1 LNHDA and CDR2 SQIVND (reference sequence). CDR3 length equals 15 residues. The covered CDR3 bases are TGTGCCAGTAGATCCACGACAGGGGGGAACTATGGT. This codes for CASRSTTGGNYG. The whole CDR3 protein is CASRSTTGGNYGQYF.

Note on this clone: Read data end 3 residues before the CDR3 end; the end is taken from the germline J gene. This rearrangement joins TRBV19 to TRBJ1-1; the D is unclear. The CDR3 sequence is 11 residues long. Trimming removed 3 bases from V and 5 bases from J, with 4 bases in between. The germline V gene encodes CDR1 LNHDA and CDR2 SQIVND (reference sequence). CDR3 bases read: TGTGCCAGTAGTATGACTACTGAA. This sequence encodes CASSMTTE. The complete CDR3 protein is CASSMTTEAFF. Looking up the rest from reference TRBV19 and TRBJ1-1 gives the full variable domain: DGGITQSPKYLFRKEGQNVTLSCEQNLNHDAMYWYRQDPGQGLRLIYYSQIVNDFQKGDIAEGYSVSREKKESFPLTVTSAQKNPTAFYLCASSMTTEAFFGQGTRLTVV.

About this clone itself: With the read ending 3 residues before the CDR3 end, the germline J gene is used to fill in that end. The rearrangement links TRBV12-3 or TRBV12-4 to TRBJ2-7; possibly TRBD2 for D (6 bases). Trimming cost V 3 bases and J 1 base, with 22 bases left between them. The CDR3 has 18 amino acids. CDR3 amino acids: CASSLSDLSGVNSYEQYF. The CDR3 DNA, read in part, is TGTGCCAGCAGTTTGAGCGACTTGTCGGGGGTCAATTCCTACGAG.

As for this clone: The read comes to an end 3 residues before the CDR3 does, leaving the germline J gene to fill in the end. The rearrangement joins TRBV7-2 to TRBJ2-7; the D gene is possibly TRBD2 (5 bases). The germline gives CDR1 SGHTA, CDR2 FQGNSA. The CDR3 spans 12 residues. The ends were cut back, 5 bases at V and 5 bases at J, with 10 bases in the middle. The DNA read from the CDR3 is TGTGCCAGCAGCCGACTATCGAACGAG. Amino acid sequence: CASSRLSNE. The entire CDR3 protein reads CASSRLSNEQYF.